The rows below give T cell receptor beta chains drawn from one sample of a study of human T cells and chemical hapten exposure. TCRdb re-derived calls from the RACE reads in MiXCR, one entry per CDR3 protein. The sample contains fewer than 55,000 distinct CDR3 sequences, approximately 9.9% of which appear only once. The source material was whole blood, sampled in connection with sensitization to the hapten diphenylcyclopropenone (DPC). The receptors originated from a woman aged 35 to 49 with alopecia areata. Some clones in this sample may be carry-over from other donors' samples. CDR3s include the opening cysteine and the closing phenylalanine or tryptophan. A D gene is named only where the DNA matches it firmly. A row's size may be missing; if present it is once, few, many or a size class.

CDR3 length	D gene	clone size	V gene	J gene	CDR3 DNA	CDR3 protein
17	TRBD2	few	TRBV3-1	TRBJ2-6	TGTGCCAGCAGCCAAGCGCAGGGAGGGCTTGGAGCCAACGTCCTGACTTTC	CASSQAQGGLGANVLTF
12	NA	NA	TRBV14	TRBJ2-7	TGTGCCAGCAGCCAGGCCGTGGGAGAGCAGTACTTC	CASSQAVGEQYF
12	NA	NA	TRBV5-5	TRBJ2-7	TGTGCCAGCGGGATTCAATCCTACGAGCAGTACTTC	CASGIQSYEQYF
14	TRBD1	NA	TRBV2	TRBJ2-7	TGTGCCAGCAGACAGGACAGGGGGGCCTACGAGCAGTACTTC	CASRQDRGAYEQYF
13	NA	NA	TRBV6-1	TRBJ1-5	TGTGCCAGCAGTGAAAAGGGGTATCAGCCCCAGCATTTT	CASSEKGYQPQHF
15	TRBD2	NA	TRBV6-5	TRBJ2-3	TGTGCCAGCAGTTACTCGGAGGCTAGCGGGGATACGCAGTATTTT	CASSYSEASGDTQYF
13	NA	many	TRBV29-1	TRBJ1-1	TGCAGCGTTGAAGATGCAGGGTACACTGAAGCTTTCTTT	CSVEDAGYTEAFF
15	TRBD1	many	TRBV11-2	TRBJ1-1	TGTGCCAGCAGCTTAGTAGGGGGCCTGAACACTGAAGCTTTCTTT	CASSLVGGLNTEAFF
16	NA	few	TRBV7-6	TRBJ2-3	TGTGCCAGCAGCTTAGACGTTGAGGCTAGCGAAGATACGCAGTATTTT	CASSLDVEASEDTQYF
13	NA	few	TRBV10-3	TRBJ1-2	TGTGCCATCAGTGAGTCGGAGAACTATGGCTACACCTTC	CAISESENYGYTF
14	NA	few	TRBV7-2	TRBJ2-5	TGTGCCAGCAGCACGGGACCTAGTGGGGAGACCCAGTACTTC	CASSTGPSGETQYF
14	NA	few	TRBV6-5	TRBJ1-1	TGTGCCAGCAGTTCGACAGGCAGGAACACTGAAGCTTTCTTT	CASSSTGRNTEAFF
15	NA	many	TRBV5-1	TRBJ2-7	TGCGCCAGCAGCTTTTTCTCCGGCGATAACTACGAGCAGTACTTC	CASSFFSGDNYEQYF
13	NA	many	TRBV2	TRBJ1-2	TGTGCCAGCAGCCCCGTTAGGGGGGCGGGCTACACCTTC	CASSPVRGAGYTF
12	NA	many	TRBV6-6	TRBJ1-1	TGTGCCAGCAGCCCGCAGGGGACTGAAGCTTTCTTT	CASSPQGTEAFF